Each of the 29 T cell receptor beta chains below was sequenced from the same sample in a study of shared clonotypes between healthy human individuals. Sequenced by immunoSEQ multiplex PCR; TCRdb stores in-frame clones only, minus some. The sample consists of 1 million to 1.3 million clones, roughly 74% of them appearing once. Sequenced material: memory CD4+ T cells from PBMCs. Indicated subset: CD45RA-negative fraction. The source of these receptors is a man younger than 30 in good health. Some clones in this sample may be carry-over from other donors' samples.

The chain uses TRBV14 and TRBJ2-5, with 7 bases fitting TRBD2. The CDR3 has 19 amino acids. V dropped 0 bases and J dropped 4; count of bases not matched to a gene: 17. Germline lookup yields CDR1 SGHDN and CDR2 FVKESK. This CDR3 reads CASSQDLGWASGERETQYF. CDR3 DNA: TGTGCCAGCAGCCAAGATCTAGGTTGGGCTAGCGGAGAACGAGAGACCCAGTACTTC.

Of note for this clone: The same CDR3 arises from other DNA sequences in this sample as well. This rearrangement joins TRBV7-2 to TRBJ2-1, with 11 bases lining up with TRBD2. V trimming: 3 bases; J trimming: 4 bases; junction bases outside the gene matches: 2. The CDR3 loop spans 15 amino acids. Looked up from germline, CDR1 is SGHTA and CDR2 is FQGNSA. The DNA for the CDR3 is TGTGCCAGCAGCTTTAGCGGGGGGGCTTACAATGAGCAGTTCTTC. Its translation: CASSFSGGAYNEQFF.

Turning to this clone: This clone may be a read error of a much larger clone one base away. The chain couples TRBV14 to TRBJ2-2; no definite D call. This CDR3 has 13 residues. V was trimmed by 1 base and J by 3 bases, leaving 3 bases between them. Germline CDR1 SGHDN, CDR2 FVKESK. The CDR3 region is CASSQADTGELFF. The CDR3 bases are TGTGCCAGCAGCCAAGCTGACACCGGGGAGCTGTTTTTT.

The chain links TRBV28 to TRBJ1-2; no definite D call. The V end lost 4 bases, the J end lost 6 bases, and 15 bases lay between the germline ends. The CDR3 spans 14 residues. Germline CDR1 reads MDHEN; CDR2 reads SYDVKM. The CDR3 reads CASSWDKYSNGYTF. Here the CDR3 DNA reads TGTGCCAGCAGTTGGGATAAGTATAGCAATGGCTACACCTTC.

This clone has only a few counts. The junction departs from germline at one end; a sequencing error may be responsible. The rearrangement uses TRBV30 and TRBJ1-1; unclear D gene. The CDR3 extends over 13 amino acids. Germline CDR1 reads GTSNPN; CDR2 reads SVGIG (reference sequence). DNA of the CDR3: TGTGCCTGGACAACACCCCCCCGGAGGGTTCCACAGTTT. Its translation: CAWTTPPRRVPQF.

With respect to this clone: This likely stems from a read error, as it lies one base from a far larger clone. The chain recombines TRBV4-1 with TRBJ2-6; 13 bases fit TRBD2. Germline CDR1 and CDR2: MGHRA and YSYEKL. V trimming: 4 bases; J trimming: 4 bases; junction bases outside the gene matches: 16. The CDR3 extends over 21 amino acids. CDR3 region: CASSRGLRTSGSSYGANVLTF. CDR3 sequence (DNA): TGCGCCAGCAGCCGAGGTCTGAGGACTAGCGGGAGTTCTTACGGGGCCAACGTCCTGACTTTC.

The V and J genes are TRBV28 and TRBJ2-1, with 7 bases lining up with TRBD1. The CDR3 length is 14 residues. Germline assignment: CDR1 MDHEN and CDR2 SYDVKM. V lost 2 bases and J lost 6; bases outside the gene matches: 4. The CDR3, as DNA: TGTGCCAGCAGTTTAGAGGGGGCACCCAATGAGCAGTTCTTC. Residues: CASSLEGAPNEQFF.

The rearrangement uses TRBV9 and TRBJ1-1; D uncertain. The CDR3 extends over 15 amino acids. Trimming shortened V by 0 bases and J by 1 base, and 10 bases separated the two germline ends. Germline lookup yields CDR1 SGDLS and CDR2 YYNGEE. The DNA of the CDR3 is TGTGCCAGCAGCGTAGACCTGAGGCAGAACACTGAAGCTTTCTTT. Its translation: CASSVDLRQNTEAFF.

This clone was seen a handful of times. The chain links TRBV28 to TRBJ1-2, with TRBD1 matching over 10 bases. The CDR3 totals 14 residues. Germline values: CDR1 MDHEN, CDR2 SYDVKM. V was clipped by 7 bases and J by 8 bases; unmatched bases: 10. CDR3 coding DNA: TGTGCCAGCACTCATCGACAGGGGGCTAAAGGCTACACCTTC. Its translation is CASTHRQGAKGYTF.

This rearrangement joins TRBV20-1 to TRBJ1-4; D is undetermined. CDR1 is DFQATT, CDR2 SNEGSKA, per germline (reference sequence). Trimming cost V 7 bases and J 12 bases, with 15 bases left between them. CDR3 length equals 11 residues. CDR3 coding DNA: TGCAGTGTAGAGGCTAATAGGGAACTGTTTTTT. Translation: CSVEANRELFF.

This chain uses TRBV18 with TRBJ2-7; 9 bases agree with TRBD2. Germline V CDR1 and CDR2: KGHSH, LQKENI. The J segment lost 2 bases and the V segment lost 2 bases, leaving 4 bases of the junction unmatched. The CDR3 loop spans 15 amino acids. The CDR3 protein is CASSPGLASPYEQYF. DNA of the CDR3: TGTGCCAGCTCACCAGGACTAGCGTCTCCCTACGAGCAGTACTTC.

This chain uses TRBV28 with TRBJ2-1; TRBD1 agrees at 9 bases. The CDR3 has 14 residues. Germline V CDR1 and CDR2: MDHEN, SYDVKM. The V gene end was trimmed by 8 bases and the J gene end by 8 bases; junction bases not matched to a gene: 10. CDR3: CASGRDREGHEQFF. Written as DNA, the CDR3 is TGTGCCAGCGGGCGGGACAGGGAGGGCCATGAGCAGTTCTTC. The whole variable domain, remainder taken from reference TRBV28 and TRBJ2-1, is DVKVTQSSRYLVKRTGEKVFLECVQDMDHENMFWYRQDPGLGLRLIYFSYDVKMKEKGDIPEGYSVSREKKERFSLILESASTNQTSMYLCASGRDREGHEQFFGPGTRLTVL.

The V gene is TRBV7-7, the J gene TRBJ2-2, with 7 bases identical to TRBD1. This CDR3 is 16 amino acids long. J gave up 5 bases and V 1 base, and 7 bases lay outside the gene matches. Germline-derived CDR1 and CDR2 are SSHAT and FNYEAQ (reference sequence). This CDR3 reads CASSLGGQLSTGELFF. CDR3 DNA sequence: TGTGCCAGCAGCTTAGGGGGACAGCTTAGTACCGGGGAGCTGTTTTTT. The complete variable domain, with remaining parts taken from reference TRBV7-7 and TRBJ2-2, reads GAGVSQSPRYKVTKRGQDVTLRCDPISSHATLYWYQQALGQGPEFLTYFNYEAQPDKSGLPSDRFSAERPEGSISTLTIQRTEQRDSAMYRCASSLGGQLSTGELFFGEGSRLTVL.

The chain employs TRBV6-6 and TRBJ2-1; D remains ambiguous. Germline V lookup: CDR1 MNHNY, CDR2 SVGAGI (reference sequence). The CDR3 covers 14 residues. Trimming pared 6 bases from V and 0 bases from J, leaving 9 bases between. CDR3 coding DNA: TGTGCCAGCAGACCCGGTCTCTCCTACAATGAGCAGTTCTTC. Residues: CASRPGLSYNEQFF.

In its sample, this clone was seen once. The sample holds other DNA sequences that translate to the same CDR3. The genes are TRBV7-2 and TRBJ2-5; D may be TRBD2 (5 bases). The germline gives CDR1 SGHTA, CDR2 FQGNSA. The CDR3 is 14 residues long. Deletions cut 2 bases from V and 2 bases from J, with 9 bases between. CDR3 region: CASSLSGQQETQYF. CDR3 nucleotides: TGTGCCAGCAGCTTAAGCGGCCAGCAAGAGACCCAGTACTTC.

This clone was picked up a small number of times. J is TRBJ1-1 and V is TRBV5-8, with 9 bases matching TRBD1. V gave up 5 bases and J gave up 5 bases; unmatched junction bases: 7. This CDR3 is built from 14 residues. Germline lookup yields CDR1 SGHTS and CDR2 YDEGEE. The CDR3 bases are TGTGCCAGCAGTAGAGACGACAGGGGGACTGAAGCTTTCTTT. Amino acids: CASSRDDRGTEAFF.

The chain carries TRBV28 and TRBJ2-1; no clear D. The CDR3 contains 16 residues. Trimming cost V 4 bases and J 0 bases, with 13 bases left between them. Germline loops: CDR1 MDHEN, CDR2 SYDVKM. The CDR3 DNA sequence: TGTGCCAGCAGTTCCCCATCCTCCAGCTCCTACAATGAGCAGTTCTTC. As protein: CASSSPSSSSYNEQFF.

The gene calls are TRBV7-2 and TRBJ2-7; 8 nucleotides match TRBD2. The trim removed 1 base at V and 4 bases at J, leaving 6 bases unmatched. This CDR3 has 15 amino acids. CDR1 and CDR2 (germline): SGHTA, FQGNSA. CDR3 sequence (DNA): TGTGCCAGCAGCTTAGAGGGCGGGAGGTGGTACGAGCAGTACTTC. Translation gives CASSLEGGRWYEQYF.

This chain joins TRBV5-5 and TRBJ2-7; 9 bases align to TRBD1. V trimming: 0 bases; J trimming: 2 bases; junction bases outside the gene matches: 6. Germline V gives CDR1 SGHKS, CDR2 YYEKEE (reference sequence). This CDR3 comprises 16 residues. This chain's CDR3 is CASSLAKQGAPYEQYF. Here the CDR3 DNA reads TGTGCCAGCAGCTTGGCGAAACAGGGGGCTCCCTACGAGCAGTACTTC.

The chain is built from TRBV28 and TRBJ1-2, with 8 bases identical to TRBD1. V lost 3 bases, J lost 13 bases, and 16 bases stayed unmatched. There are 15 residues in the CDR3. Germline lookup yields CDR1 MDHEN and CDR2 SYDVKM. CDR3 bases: TGTGCCAGCAGTTTCGCTTTGGCAGGGGGCGCTGTACTCACCTTC. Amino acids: CASSFALAGGAVLTF.

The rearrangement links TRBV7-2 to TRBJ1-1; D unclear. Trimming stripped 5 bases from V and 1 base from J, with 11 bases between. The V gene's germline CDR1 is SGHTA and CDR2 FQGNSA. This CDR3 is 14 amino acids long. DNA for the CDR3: TGTGCCAGCAGCCTACTTCGGTCGAACACTGAAGCTTTCTTT. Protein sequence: CASSLLRSNTEAFF.

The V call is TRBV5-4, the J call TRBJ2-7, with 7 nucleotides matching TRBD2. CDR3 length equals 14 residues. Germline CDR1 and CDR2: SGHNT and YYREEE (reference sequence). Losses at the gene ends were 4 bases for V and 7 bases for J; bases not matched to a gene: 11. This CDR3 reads CASSPGTIREEQYF. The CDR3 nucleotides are TGTGCCAGCAGCCCTGGGACTATACGGGAGGAGCAGTACTTC.

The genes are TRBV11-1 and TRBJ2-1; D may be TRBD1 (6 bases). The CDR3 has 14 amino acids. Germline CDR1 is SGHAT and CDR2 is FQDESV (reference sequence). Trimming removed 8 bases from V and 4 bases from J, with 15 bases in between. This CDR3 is CASSLRDIYNEQFF. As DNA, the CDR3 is TGTGCCAGCTCCCTTAGGGACATTTACAATGAGCAGTTCTTC.

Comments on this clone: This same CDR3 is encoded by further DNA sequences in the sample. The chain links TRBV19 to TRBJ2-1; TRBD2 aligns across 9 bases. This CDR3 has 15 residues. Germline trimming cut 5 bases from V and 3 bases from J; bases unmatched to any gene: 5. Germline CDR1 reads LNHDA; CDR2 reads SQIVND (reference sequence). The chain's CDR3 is CASSGLAGFYNEQFF. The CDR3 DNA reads TGTGCCAGTAGTGGGCTAGCGGGATTCTACAATGAGCAGTTCTTC.

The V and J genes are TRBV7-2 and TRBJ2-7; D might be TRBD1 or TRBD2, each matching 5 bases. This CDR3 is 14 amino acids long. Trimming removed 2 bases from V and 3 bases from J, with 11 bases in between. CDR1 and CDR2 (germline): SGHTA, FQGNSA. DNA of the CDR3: TGTGCCAGCAGCTTAAGGGGACGCAACTACGAGCAGTACTTC. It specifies CASSLRGRNYEQYF.

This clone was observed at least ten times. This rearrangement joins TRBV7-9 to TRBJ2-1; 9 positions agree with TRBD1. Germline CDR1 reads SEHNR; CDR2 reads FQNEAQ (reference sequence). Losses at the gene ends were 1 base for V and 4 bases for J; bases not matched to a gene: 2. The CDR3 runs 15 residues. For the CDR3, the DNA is TGTGCCAGCAGCTTAGGGGACAGGGATTACAATGAGCAGTTCTTC. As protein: CASSLGDRDYNEQFF.

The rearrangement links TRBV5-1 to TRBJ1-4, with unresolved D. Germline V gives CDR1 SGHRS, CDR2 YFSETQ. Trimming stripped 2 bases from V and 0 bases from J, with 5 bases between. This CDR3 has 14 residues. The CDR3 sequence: CASSFRATNEKLFF. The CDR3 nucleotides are TGCGCCAGCAGCTTCCGGGCAACTAATGAAAAACTGTTTTTT.

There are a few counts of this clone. The CDR3 coding sequence is TGCGCCAGCAGTGGGTCCGTACAGCAAGAGACCCAGTACTTC. Its protein product is CASSGSVQQETQYF. This chain uses TRBV5-1 with TRBJ2-5; D remains unclear. The CDR3 consists of 14 residues. V was clipped by 5 bases and J by 2 bases, with 13 bases between them. Germline loops: CDR1 SGHRS, CDR2 YFSETQ.

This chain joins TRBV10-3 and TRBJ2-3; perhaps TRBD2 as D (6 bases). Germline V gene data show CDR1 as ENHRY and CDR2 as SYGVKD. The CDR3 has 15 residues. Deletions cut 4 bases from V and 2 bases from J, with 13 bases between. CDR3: CAISVGRRDTDTQYF. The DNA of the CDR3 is TGTGCCATCAGTGTCGGCAGGCGGGACACAGATACGCAGTATTTT.